This T cell receptor (beta chain) was sequenced for a study of regulatory T cells in long-lasting Graves disease. Trimming removed 1 base at V and 8 bases at J, with 7 bases between. Germline V lookup: CDR1 SGHTA, CDR2 FQGNSA. The CDR3 contains 12 residues. The time point was: newly diagnosed GD, antithyroid drugs for less than 3 months. PBMC RNA served as the TCR library source. American Thyroid Association guidelines were used to diagnose Graves' disease. Construction of TCR beta libraries relied on iRepertoire HTBI primers and on Arm-PCR targeting CDR3 regions. Source study methods: Sequenced samples collectively carried under 75 TRBV and some 15 TRBJ segments. TCRdb independently ran MiXCR on the multiplex PCR reads; one entry per CDR3 protein. TCRdb, not the authors, supplied the V and J calls. The repertoire holds approximately 540,000 distinct CDR3 sequences, with around 12% as singletons. This clonotype was seen many times.

These data were likewise used in another study, on T cells in Graves' hyperthyroidism and ophthalmopathy. This second study says: An initial round of RT-PCR targeting the TCR CDR3 relied on the HTBI primer set. A median about 6.2 months before onset, the model predicted ophthalmopathy.

The chain links TRBV7-2 to TRBJ2-3; D is perhaps TRBD2 (6 bases). The origin of this receptor is a woman aged 25-40 years with Graves disease. The sample consisted of peripheral blood mononuclear cells (PBMCs), taken at new diagnosis, from a patient treated with antithyroid drugs. The CDR3 nucleotides are TGTGCCAGCAGCTTAGATAGCGGTACGCAGTATTTT. Its translation: CASSLDSGTQYF.